Reported below is one T cell receptor (beta chain). This clonotype was observed a handful of times. What this receptor recognizes is not known. Base qualities were left out, and no much larger clone turns up one base away. Library prep was done by 5' RACE. TCRdb names Illumina HiSeq 2500 as the instrument used. A second roughly 6 to 12 cycle PCR used a sample-barcoded 5' primer and a J-beta primer mix. Each TCR beta cDNA molecule received a unique molecular identifier from a template-switch 5' adaptor carrying 12 random nucleotides. Each sample yielded at least 2.5 million CDR3-containing paired-end reads. First-strand cDNA synthesis was performed from all RNA using the Mint cDNA synthesis kit, with priming by a TRBC-specific oligonucleotide. All cDNA was treated with uracil-DNA glycosylase and then went through a first 18-cycle PCR with the universal primers M1SS and BC2_uni_R. Regarding the original processing steps: For normalization, 1 million high-quality reads, each with a distinct molecular identifier, were randomly selected from each sample. Instead of being binned into consensus sequences, reads with shared molecular identifiers were discarded. MiTCR, set to a Q25 quality threshold and the strictest error-elimination algorithm, was used for CDR3 identification, clonotype clustering and error correction. A nonparametric unseen species model using Euler transformation provided a lower-bound estimate of total TCR beta diversity. Through fastp at Q25 and MiXCR, TCRdb rebuilt clones from the public reads, retaining in-frame beta chains. Duplicate CDR3 protein sequences are folded into a single record with the most common DNA and genes. TCRdb's processing, not the authors' own work, is the source of the V and J calls. This sample comprises over 950,000 distinct CDR3 sequences, roughly 51% of them detected only once. About a fifth of the sample is held by the ten biggest clonotypes.

This sample is drawn from a study of blood T cells in healthy people across ages (dated by TCRdb to the mid-2010s). Background for the entire study: Template switching captured roughly one uniquely barcoded TCR beta cDNA molecule per two T cells in model experiments. Age-related changes in TCR beta repertoire diversity were measured in the study by deep sequencing normalized with unique cDNA molecular identifiers. The donors were split into four age groups: young (average about 15 years), middle-aged (more than 35), aged (more than 60) and long-lived (over 75). To avoid experimental bias, donors of different ages were distributed randomly across sequencing lanes. Using the same blood draw, the study looked at two additional independent replicas of 1 million unique cDNA reads for two donors, one aged 18 to 30 and the other aged 80 or older.

Study-wide conclusions, independent of this receptor: Since profiling was done on bulk unsorted PBMCs, naive and antigen-experienced compartments could not be conclusively compared. Compared with the aged group, the long-lived group had more naive CD4+ T cells, fewer expanded clones and increased TCR diversity, a pattern suggesting age selection. Observed TCR beta diversity correlated strongly with the percentage of naive T cells measured by flow cytometry. Donor CMV infection status was unknown, potentially confounding age-related changes in expanded clonotypes. As age increased, observed TCR beta diversity per million T cells dropped in a roughly linear way, and a significant reduction was already evident by age about 40. Estimates of total diversity based on one million sequenced T cells were regarded as lower bounds and as underestimates.

Systemically healthy Caucasian individuals from Russia, approximately 39 in total and aged about 6 to 100 years, were included as donors. Roughly 9 milliliters of peripheral blood were drawn from each donor into EDTA-treated Vacutainer tubes. Ficoll-Paque density-gradient centrifugation was used to isolate PBMCs, with at least 6.5 million obtained per sample. Trizol reagent was used to extract total RNA from PBMCs, with at least 5 micrograms per sample. The percentages of naive CD45RAhigh/CD27high T cells were determined by flow cytometry on a PBMC aliquot from every donor. Based on the germline V gene (reference sequence), the CDR1 and CDR2 sequences are DFQATT and SNEGSKA. V lost 0 bases and J lost 6 bases; the stretch between them is 14 bases long. Inclusive of the bounding cysteine and phenylalanine, the CDR3 is 14 residues long. The retained sequence is limited to the CDR3, 42 bases, with the frame set at the first base.

The rearrangement joined TRBV20-1 to TRBJ1-2, with no confidently assigned D gene. The sequencing input was blood. This sequence was found in a woman in her sixties or seventies in good health. CDR3 protein: CSARELKNTDGYTF. The base sequence is TGCAGTGCTAGAGAACTCAAAAACACAGATGGCTACACCTTC.